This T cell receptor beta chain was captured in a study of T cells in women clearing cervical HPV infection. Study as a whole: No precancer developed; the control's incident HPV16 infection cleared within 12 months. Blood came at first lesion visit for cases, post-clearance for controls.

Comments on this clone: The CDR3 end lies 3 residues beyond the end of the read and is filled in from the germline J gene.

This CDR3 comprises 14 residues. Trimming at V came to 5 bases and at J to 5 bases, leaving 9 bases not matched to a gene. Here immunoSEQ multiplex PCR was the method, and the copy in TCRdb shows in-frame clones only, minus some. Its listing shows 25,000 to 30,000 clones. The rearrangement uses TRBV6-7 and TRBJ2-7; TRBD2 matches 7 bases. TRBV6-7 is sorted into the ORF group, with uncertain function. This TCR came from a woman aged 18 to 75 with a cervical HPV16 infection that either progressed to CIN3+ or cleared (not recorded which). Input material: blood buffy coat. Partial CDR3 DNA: TGTGCCAGCAGTCAGAGCGGGACTCGACACGAG. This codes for CASSQSGTRHE. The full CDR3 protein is CASSQSGTRHEQYF.